This T cell receptor (beta chain) originates from a study of cytomegalovirus exposure and HLA in healthy donors. Study findings and constraints: Diagnosis of cytomegalovirus status made by the classifier reportedly showed high specificity and sensitivity. In a later analysis, V- and J-gene trimming of beta chains associated with a DCLRE1C missense variant, replicated independently. As confirmed in vitro, a few CMV-associated chains were specific for CMV antigens.

60 Vbeta and 13 Jbeta primers were used in PCR. Sequencing was performed with immunoSEQ multiplex PCR; in TCRdb, only in-frame clones are kept and a portion is missing. The sample contains 150,000 to 200,000 clones, approximately 80% of which appear only once. A word on this clone: What it binds is unknown.

Germline CDR1 reads SGHDT; CDR2 reads YYEEEE. The CDR3 has 16 amino acids. The V gene end was trimmed by 4 bases and the J gene end by 3 bases; junction bases not matched to a gene: 8. This clonotype was obtained from a woman aged 18-29 years in good health and CMV-seropositive. The sequenced material came from PBMCs. The chain is built from TRBV5-6 and TRBJ2-7, with 12 bases matching TRBD1. CDR3 nucleotide sequence: TGTGCCAGCAGCCACGGGACAGGGGGCCGATTCTACGAGCAGTACTTC. The encoded protein is CASSHGTGGRFYEQYF.